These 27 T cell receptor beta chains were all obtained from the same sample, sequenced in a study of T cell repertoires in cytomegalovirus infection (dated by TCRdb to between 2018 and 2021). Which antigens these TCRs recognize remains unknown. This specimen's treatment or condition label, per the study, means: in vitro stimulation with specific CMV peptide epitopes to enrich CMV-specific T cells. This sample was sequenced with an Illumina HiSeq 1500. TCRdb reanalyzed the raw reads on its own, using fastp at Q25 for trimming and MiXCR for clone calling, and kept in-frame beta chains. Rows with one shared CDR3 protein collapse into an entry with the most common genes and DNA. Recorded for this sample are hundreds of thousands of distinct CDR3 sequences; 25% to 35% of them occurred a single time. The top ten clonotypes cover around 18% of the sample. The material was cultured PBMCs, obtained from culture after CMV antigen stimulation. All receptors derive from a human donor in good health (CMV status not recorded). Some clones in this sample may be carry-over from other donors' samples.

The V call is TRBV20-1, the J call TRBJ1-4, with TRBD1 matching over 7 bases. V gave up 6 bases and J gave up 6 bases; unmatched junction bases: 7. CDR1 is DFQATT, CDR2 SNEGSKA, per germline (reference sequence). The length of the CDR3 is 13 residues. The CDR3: CSARQGSDEKLFF. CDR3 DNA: TGCAGTGCCCGACAGGGATCCGATGAAAAACTGTTTTTT.

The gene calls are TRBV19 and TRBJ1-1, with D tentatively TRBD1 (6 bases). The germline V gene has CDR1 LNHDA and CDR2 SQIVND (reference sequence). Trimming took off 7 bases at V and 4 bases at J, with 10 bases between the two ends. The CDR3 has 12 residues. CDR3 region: CASILGGTEAFF. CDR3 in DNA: TGTGCCAGTATTCTAGGGGGCACTGAAGCTTTCTTT.

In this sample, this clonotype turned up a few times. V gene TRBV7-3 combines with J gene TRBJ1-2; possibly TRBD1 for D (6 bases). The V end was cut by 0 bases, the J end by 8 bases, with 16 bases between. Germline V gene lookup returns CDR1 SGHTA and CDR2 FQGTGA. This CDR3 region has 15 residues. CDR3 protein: CASSLTGDNPLGYTF. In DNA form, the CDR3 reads TGTGCCAGCAGCTTAACGGGGGACAATCCCTTAGGCTACACCTTC.

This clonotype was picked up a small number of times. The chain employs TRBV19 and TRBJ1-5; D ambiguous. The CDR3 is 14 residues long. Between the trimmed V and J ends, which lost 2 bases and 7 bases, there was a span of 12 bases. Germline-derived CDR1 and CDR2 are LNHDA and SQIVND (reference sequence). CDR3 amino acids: CASSIQAKEQPQHF. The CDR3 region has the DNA TGTGCCAGTAGTATACAGGCGAAAGAGCAGCCCCAGCATTTT.

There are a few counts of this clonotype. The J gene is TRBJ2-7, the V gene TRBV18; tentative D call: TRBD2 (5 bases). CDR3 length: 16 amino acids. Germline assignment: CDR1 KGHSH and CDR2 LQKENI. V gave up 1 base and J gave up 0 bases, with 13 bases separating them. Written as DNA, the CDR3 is TGTGCCAGCTCACCACAGTCTAGCCGCCGCTCCTACGAGCAGTACTTC. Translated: CASSPQSSRRSYEQYF.

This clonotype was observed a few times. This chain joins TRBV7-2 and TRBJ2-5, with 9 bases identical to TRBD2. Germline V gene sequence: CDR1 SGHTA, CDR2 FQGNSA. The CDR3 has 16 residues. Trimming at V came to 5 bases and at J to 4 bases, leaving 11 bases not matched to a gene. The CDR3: CASSRFSGSASETQYF. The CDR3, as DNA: TGTGCCAGCAGCCGTTTTAGCGGGAGTGCTTCAGAGACCCAGTACTTC.

The CDR3 DNA follows: TGTGCCAGCAGCCAAGGGGAAGGGGATGGGTATGGCTACACCTTC. Protein product: CASSQGEGDGYGYTF. The chain employs TRBV4-2 and TRBJ1-2, with D perhaps TRBD1 (5 bases). The CDR3 runs 15 residues. CDR1 and CDR2 (germline): LGHNA, YNFKEQ. Trimming pared 1 base from V and 5 bases from J, leaving 14 bases between.

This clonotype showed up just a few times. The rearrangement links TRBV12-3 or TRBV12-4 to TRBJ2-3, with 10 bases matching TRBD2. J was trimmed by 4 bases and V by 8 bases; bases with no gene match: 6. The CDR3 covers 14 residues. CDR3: CASFLAGVSDTQYF. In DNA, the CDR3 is TGTGCCAGCTTCCTAGCGGGGGTGTCAGATACGCAGTATTTT.

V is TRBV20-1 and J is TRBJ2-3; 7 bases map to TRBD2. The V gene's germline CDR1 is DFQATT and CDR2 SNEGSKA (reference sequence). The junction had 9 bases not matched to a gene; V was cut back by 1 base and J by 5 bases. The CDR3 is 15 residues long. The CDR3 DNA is TGCAGTGCTAGAGGCGGCGGGGGATTGGGAGATACGCAGTATTTT. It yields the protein CSARGGGGLGDTQYF.

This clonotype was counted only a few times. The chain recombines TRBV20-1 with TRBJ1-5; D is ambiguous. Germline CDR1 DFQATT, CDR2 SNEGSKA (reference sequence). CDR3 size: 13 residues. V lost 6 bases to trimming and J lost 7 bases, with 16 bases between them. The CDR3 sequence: CSAPLGWGQPQHF. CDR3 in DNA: TGCAGTGCCCCATTGGGGTGGGGACAGCCCCAGCATTTT.

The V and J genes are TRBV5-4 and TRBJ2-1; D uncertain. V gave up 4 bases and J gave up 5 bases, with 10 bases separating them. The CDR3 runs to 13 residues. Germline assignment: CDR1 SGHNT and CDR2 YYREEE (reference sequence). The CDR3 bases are TGTGCCAGCAGCCCAGACCCGGACAATGAGCAGTTCTTC. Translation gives CASSPDPDNEQFF.

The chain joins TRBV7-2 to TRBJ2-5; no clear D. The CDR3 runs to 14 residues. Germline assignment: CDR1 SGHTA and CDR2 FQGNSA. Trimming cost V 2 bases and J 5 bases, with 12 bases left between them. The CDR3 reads CASSLTLFGETQYF. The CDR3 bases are TGTGCCAGCAGCTTAACCCTCTTCGGGGAGACCCAGTACTTC.

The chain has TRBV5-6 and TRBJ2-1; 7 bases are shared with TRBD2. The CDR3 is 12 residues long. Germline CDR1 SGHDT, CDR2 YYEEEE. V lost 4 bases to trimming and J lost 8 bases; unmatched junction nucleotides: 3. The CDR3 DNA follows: TGTGCCAGCAGCCGGGGAGGGGATGAGCAGTTCTTC. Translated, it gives CASSRGGDEQFF.

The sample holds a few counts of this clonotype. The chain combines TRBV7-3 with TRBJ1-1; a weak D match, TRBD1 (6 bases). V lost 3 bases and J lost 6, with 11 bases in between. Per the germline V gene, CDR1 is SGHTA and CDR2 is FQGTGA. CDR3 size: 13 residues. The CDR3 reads CASSFRGEAEAFF. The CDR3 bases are TGTGCCAGCAGCTTCAGGGGTGAGGCTGAAGCTTTCTTT.

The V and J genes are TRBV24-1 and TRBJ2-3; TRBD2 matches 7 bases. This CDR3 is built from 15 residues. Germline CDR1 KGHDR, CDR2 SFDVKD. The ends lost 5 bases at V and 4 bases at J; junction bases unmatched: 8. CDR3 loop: CATSAGGSPPDTQYF. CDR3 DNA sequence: TGTGCCACCAGTGCAGGCGGGAGCCCCCCAGATACGCAGTATTTT.

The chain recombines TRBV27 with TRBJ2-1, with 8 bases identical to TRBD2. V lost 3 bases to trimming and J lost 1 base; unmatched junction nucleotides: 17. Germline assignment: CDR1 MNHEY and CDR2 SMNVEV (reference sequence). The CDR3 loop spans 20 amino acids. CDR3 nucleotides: TGTGCCAGCAGTTTCTACGAGTCGGGGGGGGTAGCAGAATCCTACAATGAGCAGTTCTTC. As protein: CASSFYESGGVAESYNEQFF.

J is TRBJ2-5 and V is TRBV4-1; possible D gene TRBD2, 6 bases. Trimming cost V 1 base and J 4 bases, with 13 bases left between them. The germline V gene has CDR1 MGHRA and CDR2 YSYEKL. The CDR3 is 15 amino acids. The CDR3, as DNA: TGCGCCAGCAGCCAAGTTCTTCGCGGGGTAGAGACCCAGTACTTC. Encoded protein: CASSQVLRGVETQYF.

The CDR3 loop is CASSLANHNSPLHF. The CDR3 coding sequence is TGTGCCAGCAGCTTGGCCAACCATAATTCACCCCTCCACTTT. The V call is TRBV7-2, the J call TRBJ1-6; D is ambiguous. The CDR3 totals 14 residues. V lost 3 bases and J 5 bases, leaving 8 bases between the germline ends. The V gene's germline CDR1 is SGHTA and CDR2 FQGNSA.

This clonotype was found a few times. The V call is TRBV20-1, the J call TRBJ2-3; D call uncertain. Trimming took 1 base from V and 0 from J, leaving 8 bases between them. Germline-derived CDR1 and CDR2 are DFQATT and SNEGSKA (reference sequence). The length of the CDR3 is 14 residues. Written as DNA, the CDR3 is TGCAGTGCTAGAGCTTCAGTAAGCACAGATACGCAGTATTTT. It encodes CSARASVSTDTQYF.

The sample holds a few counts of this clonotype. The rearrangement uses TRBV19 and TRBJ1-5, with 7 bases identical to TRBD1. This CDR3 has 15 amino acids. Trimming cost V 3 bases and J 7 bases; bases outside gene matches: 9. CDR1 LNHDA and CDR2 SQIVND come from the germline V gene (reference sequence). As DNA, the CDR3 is TGTGCCAGTAGTATCCCAGGGGGACCGAGGCAGCCCCAGCATTTT. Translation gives CASSIPGGPRQPQHF.

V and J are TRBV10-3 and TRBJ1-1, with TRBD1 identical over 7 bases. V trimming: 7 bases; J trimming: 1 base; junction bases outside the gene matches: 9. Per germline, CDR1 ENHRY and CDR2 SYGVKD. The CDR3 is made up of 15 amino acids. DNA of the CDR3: TGTGCCATCACCCAGGGGGGGGGATCGAACACTGAAGCTTTCTTT. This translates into CAITQGGGSNTEAFF.

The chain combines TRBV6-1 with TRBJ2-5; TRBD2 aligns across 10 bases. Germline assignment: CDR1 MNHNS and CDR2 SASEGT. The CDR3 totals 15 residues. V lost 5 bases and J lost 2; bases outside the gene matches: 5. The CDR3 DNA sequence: TGTGCCAGCAGTTACCTAGCGGGAGTACAAGAGACCCAGTACTTC. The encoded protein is CASSYLAGVQETQYF.

The CDR3 sequence is CASSYRTRGHNEQFF. Here the CDR3 DNA reads TGTGCCAGCAGTTACCGCACCCGGGGCCATAATGAGCAGTTCTTC. This chain joins TRBV6-2 or TRBV6-3 and TRBJ2-1; tentatively, D is TRBD1 or TRBD2 (5 bases each). With 2 bases removed from V and 7 bases from J, the gap between germline ends came to 15 bases. CDR3 length: 15 amino acids. CDR1 and CDR2 (germline): MNHEY, SVGEGT.

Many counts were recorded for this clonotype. CDR3 coding DNA: TGTGCCAGCAGCCCCGTACCCCCGGATGAGCAGTTCTTC. Protein product: CASSPVPPDEQFF. The V and J genes are TRBV7-8 and TRBJ2-1; no clear D gene. Trimming left V 5 bases short and J 8 bases short, with 13 bases between. Germline V gene data show CDR1 as SGHVS and CDR2 as FQNEAQ. This CDR3 region has 13 residues.

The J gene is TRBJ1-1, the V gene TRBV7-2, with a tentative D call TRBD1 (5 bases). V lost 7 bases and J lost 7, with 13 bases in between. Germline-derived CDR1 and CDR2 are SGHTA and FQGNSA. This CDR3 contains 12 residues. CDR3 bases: TGTGCCAGCACTTTTGGGGGGAGTGAAGCTTTCTTT. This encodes CASTFGGSEAFF.

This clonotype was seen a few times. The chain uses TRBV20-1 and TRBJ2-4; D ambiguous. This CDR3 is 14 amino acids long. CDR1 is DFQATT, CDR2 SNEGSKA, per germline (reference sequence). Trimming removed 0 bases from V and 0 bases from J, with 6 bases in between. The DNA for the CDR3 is TGCAGTGCTAGAGATGGGGTAGCCAAAAACATTCAGTACTTC. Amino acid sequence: CSARDGVAKNIQYF.

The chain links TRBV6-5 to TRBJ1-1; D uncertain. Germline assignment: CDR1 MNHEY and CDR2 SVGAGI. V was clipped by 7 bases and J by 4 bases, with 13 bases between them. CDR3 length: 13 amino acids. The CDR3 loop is CASINRAATEAFF. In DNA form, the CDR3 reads TGTGCCAGCATTAACCGGGCCGCCACTGAAGCTTTCTTT.